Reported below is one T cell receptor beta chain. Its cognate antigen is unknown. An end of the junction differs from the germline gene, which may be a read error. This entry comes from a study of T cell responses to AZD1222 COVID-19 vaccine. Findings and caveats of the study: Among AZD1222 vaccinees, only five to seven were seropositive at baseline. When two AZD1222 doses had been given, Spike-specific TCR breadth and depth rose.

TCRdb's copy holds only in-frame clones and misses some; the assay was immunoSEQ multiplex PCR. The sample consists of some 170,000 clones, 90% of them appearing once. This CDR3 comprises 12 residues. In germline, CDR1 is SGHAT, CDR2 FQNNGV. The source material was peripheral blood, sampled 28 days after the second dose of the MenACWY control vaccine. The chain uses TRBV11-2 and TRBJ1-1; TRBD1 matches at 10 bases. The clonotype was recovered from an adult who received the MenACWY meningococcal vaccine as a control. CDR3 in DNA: TGTGCCAGCAGAAACAAAGACAGGGGGCAGCTCTTT. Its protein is CASRNKDRGQLF.